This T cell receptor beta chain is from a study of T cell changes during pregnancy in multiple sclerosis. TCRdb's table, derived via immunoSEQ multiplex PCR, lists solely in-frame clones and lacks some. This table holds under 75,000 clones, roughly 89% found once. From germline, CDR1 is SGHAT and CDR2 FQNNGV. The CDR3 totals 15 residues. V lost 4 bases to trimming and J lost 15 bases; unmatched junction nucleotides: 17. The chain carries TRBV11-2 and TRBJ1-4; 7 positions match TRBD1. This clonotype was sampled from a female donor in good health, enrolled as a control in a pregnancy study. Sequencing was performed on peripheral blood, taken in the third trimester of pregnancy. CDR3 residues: CASSSYRDSMKKVFF. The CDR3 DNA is TGTGCCAGCAGCTCGTACCGGGACAGTATGAAAAAGGTGTTTTTT. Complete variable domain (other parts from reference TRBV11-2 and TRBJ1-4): EAGVAQSPRYKIIEKRQSVAFWCNPISGHATLYWYQQILGQGPKLLIQFQNNGVVDDSQLPKDRFSAERLKGVDSTLKIQPAKLEDSAVYLCASSSYRDSMKKVFFGSGTQLSVL.